These 21 T cell receptor beta chains were all obtained from the same sample, sequenced in a study of identical twins. TCRdb analysed the 5' RACE reads with MiXCR anew, one entry per CDR3 protein. Seen here are hundreds of thousands of distinct CDR3 sequences, around 8.6% observed once, and the top ten hold roughly 0.97%. These data are also associated with another study on yellow fever vaccine responses in identical twins.

Sequencing was performed on PBMCs. The receptors were sampled from a woman aged 18-29 years in good health.

This chain joins TRBV12-3 or TRBV12-4 and TRBJ2-2, with a tentative D call TRBD1 (5 bases). Trimming cost V 9 bases and J 5 bases, with 10 bases left between them. The CDR3 has 12 residues. CDR3 amino acids: CARRTGTGELFF. The CDR3 DNA reads TGTGCCAGGAGAACAGGAACCGGGGAGCTGTTTTTT.

This clonotype was recorded a few times. The rearrangement links TRBV15 to TRBJ1-2; D might be TRBD1 (5 bases). Trimming pared 3 bases from V and 5 bases from J, leaving 13 bases between. Germline V gene lookup returns CDR1 LNHNV and CDR2 YYDKDF (reference sequence). The CDR3 is made up of 14 amino acids. CDR3 bases: TGTGCCACCAGCAGTGTTGAGAGGGGTTATGGCTACACCTTC. It translates to CATSSVERGYGYTF.

This clonotype was found a few times. The gene calls are TRBV11-1 and TRBJ2-4; D is perhaps TRBD2 (6 bases). Trimming shortened V by 3 bases and J by 1 base, and 19 bases separated the two germline ends. The CDR3 length is 18 residues. Germline CDR1 is SGHAT and CDR2 is FQDESV (reference sequence). CDR3 DNA: TGTGCCAGCAGCTTCGGTTCGTCTGGGGGGTTGGCCAAAAACATTCAGTACTTC. This codes for CASSFGSSGGLAKNIQYF.

There are a few counts of this clonotype. The chain has TRBV4-2 and TRBJ2-1; 8 nucleotides line up with TRBD2. Germline V gives CDR1 LGHNA, CDR2 YNFKEQ. V was clipped by 1 base and J by 15 bases; unmatched bases: 8. The CDR3 spans 13 residues. Here the CDR3 DNA reads TGTGCCAGCAGCCAAGTGAGCCGGGAGGGCCCGTTCTTC. Residues: CASSQVSREGPFF.

This clonotype has a handful of counts. V usage is TRBV7-9 and J usage is TRBJ2-7; a weak D match, TRBD2 (5 bases). V gave up 1 base and J gave up 9 bases, with 22 bases separating them. The CDR3 sequence is 16 residues long. Germline lookup yields CDR1 SEHNR and CDR2 FQNEAQ (reference sequence). The CDR3 nucleotides are TGTGCCAGCAGCTTAGATTCGGCAGGCCGGACTGGCGGGCAGTACTTC. Its translation is CASSLDSAGRTGGQYF.

This clonotype was observed at least ten times. The V call is TRBV7-2, the J call TRBJ2-7, with unresolved D. The CDR3 length is 13 residues. Trimming took off 5 bases at V and 3 bases at J, with 11 bases between the two ends. Germline V gene sequence: CDR1 SGHTA, CDR2 FQGNSA. The CDR3, as DNA: TGTGCCAGCAGCCCAACGGCCCGCTACGAGCAGTACTTC. This encodes CASSPTARYEQYF.

The V call is TRBV10-3, the J call TRBJ2-7, with 9 nucleotides matching TRBD1. V gave up 6 bases and J gave up 3 bases; unmatched junction bases: 12. Germline values: CDR1 ENHRY, CDR2 SYGVKD. This CDR3 region has 16 residues. In nucleotides, the CDR3 is TGTGCCATCAGACAGGGGGCCGAGACAGAGAACTACGAGCAGTACTTC. It encodes CAIRQGAETENYEQYF.

In this sample, this clonotype turned up a few times. V usage is TRBV5-1 and J usage is TRBJ2-1; maybe TRBD2 (6 bases). In germline, CDR1 is SGHRS, CDR2 YFSETQ. The CDR3 length is 14 residues. The ends were cut back, 6 bases at V and 0 bases at J, with 10 bases in the middle. The CDR3 bases are TGCGCCAGCATGGAGGGGTACTCCTACAATGAGCAGTTCTTC. As protein: CASMEGYSYNEQFF.

This clonotype was counted ten times or more. The rearrangement joins TRBV24-1 to TRBJ2-6, with unresolved D. Trimming removed 4 bases at V and 4 bases at J, with 10 bases between. CDR1 KGHDR and CDR2 SFDVKD come from the germline V gene. This CDR3 has 15 amino acids. The CDR3 loop reads CATSDTRTGANVLTF. CDR3 nucleotide sequence: TGTGCCACCAGTGACACAAGGACCGGGGCCAACGTCCTGACTTTC.

Only a few counts were recorded for this clonotype. The chain couples TRBV24-1 to TRBJ1-1, with D maybe TRBD1 (5 bases). The germline CDR1 and CDR2 sequences are KGHDR and SFDVKD. V lost 3 bases, J lost 4 bases, and 14 bases lay in between. The CDR3 has 15 amino acids. CDR3 in amino acids: CATSDGWGGGTEAFF. DNA for the CDR3: TGTGCCACCAGTGATGGATGGGGGGGAGGCACTGAAGCTTTCTTT.

This clonotype was observed a handful of times. The chain links TRBV29-1 to TRBJ1-1; no definite D call. The CDR3 is made up of 16 amino acids. Germline V lookup: CDR1 SQVTM, CDR2 ANQGSEA. V gave up 4 bases and J gave up 4 bases, with 22 bases separating them. CDR3 loop: CSVVFIGSGRGTEAFF. DNA for the CDR3: TGCAGCGTTGTCTTTATCGGGTCCGGAAGAGGCACTGAAGCTTTCTTT. Filled out from reference TRBV29-1 and TRBJ1-1, the complete variable domain reads SAVISQKPSRDICQRGTSLTIQCQVDSQVTMMFWYRQQPGQSLTLIATANQGSEATYESGFVIDKFPISRPNLTFSTLTVSNMSPEDSSIYLCSVVFIGSGRGTEAFFGQGTRLTVV.

This clonotype was counted at least ten times. This chain connects TRBV12-3 or TRBV12-4 to TRBJ2-1, with TRBD2 identical over 11 bases. CDR3 length equals 17 residues. V lost 8 bases, J lost 3 bases, and 12 bases stayed unmatched. CDR3 DNA sequence: TGTGCCAGCGCGGGCAGGCGGACTAGCGGGCGCTACAATGAGCAGTTCTTC. It yields the protein CASAGRRTSGRYNEQFF.

There are many counts of this clonotype. The V gene is TRBV5-1, the J gene TRBJ2-7; D might be TRBD2 (6 bases). This CDR3 region has 14 residues. V lost 4 bases to trimming and J lost 4 bases, with 15 bases between them. The germline CDR1 and CDR2 sequences are SGHRS and YFSETQ. Here the CDR3 DNA reads TGCGCCAGCAGCGAGGCCGGGGGTGTGTACGAGCAGTACTTC. It is translated as CASSEAGGVYEQYF. The full variable domain, with the rest looked up from reference TRBV5-1 and TRBJ2-7, is KAGVTQTPRYLIKTRGQQVTLSCSPISGHRSVSWYQQTPGQGLQFLFEYFSETQRNKGNFPGRFSGRQFSNSRSEMNVSTLELGDSALYLCASSEAGGVYEQYFGPGTRLTVT.

This clonotype was picked up many times. This chain uses TRBV10-3 with TRBJ1-6; D perhaps matches TRBD1 (5 bases). The CDR3 is 15 amino acids. Germline CDR1 reads ENHRY; CDR2 reads SYGVKD. Trimming shortened V by 5 bases and J by 7 bases, and 15 bases separated the two germline ends. The CDR3 spells CAISRRDGGNSPLHF. As DNA, the CDR3 is TGTGCCATCAGTCGCCGGGACGGGGGGAATTCACCCCTCCACTTT.

This clonotype was observed a few times. V is TRBV6-2 or TRBV6-3 and J is TRBJ2-7, with D unresolved. Germline lookup yields CDR1 MNHEY and CDR2 SVGEGT. Trimming stripped 0 bases from V and 7 bases from J, with 13 bases between. This CDR3 is 14 amino acids long. The CDR3, as DNA: TGTGCCAGCAGTTACTCGTTTGGAGCCGTAGAGCAGTACTTC. Translation: CASSYSFGAVEQYF.

This clonotype has a handful of counts. This chain links TRBV27 with TRBJ1-2; 7 positions match TRBD1. The CDR3 is 14 residues long. J lost 3 bases, V lost 6 bases, and 7 bases had no gene match. CDR1 is MNHEY, CDR2 SMNVEV, per germline (reference sequence). CDR3 residues: CASRGDRVDYGYTF. The DNA for the CDR3 is TGTGCCAGCAGGGGCGACAGGGTAGACTATGGCTACACCTTC.

The chain has TRBV15 and TRBJ2-7, with TRBD1 matching 10 bases. CDR3 length: 15 residues. CDR1 is LNHNV, CDR2 YYDKDF, per germline (reference sequence). After removal of 1 base from V and 9 bases from J, the junction contained 9 bases not matched to a gene. The CDR3: CATSRGMDRGRRQYF. DNA for the CDR3: TGTGCCACCAGCAGAGGCATGGACAGGGGGAGACGGCAGTACTTC.

This clonotype was recorded many times. The chain employs TRBV27 and TRBJ1-5, with D unclear. V lost 8 bases and J lost 0, with 11 bases in between. The CDR3 extends over 14 amino acids. Germline CDR1 reads MNHEY; CDR2 reads SMNVEV (reference sequence). The CDR3 nucleotides read TGTGCCAGCGGACTCCTAAATAGCAATCAGCCCCAGCATTTT. Translated, it gives CASGLLNSNQPQHF.

This clonotype was counted only a few times. This chain connects TRBV29-1 to TRBJ2-3; 7 positions match TRBD2. Trimming cost V 4 bases and J 4 bases; bases outside gene matches: 8. Germline assignment: CDR1 SQVTM and CDR2 ANQGSEA. This CDR3 is 14 amino acids long. CDR3 residues: CSVGRAGAADTQYF. The DNA for the CDR3 is TGCAGCGTTGGAAGGGCGGGAGCTGCAGATACGCAGTATTTT.

This clonotype has only a few counts. The chain recombines TRBV7-2 with TRBJ2-1; D is perhaps TRBD1 or TRBD2 (7 bases each). CDR3 size: 15 residues. V lost 5 bases to trimming and J lost 4 bases, with 15 bases between them. The germline V gene has CDR1 SGHTA and CDR2 FQGNSA. The CDR3 region is CASSVGGTVYNEQFF. The CDR3 nucleotides read TGTGCCAGCAGCGTGGGGGGGACAGTTTACAATGAGCAGTTCTTC.

This chain links TRBV12-3 or TRBV12-4 with TRBJ2-5, with TRBD2 matching over 7 bases. The CDR3 consists of 12 residues. The ends lost 10 bases at V and 7 bases at J; junction bases unmatched: 9. This CDR3 is CATWGGEGTQYF. The CDR3 coding sequence is TGTGCCACCTGGGGGGGGGAGGGGACCCAGTACTTC.